The clone carrying this T cell receptor beta chain was found a few times. The sample belongs to a study of cytomegalovirus exposure and HLA in healthy donors. The donors gave bone marrow, and they were healthy. Donors had nominal health at sampling but likely had unrecorded immune exposures. PCR used 60 Vbeta primers and 13 Jbeta primers. Methods used by the authors: Later analysis identified approximately 88 million unique TCR beta chains, approximately 11 million shared. Sequencing used immunoSEQ multiplex PCR; TCRdb keeps in-frame clones, though not all of them. Clone size and V and J calls were adopted from that table, with D and trimming inferred from the DNA. The repertoire consists of approximately 90,000 clones, with around four fifths occurring once and the leading ten covering roughly 1.9%. V was cut by 4 bases and J by 5 bases, with 11 bases left in between. CDR1 is MNHEY, CDR2 SVGAGI, per germline. This CDR3 comprises 14 residues.

The source is a boy aged 5-17 years in good health and CMV-seronegative. The sequenced sample consisted of PBMCs. The J gene is TRBJ1-4, the V gene TRBV6-5, with D tentatively TRBD1 (5 bases). The CDR3 region has the DNA TGTGCCAGCAGTTTGACAGCTTTGAATGAAAAACTGTTTTTT. It yields the protein CASSLTALNEKLFF.